This TCR beta chain was recorded in a study of OX40 agonist ivuxolimab in advanced cancers. Remarks on this clone: The junction does not match germline at one end; this may be a read error.

Prior autoimmune disease or systemic immunosuppression barred patients. Germline lookup yields CDR1 LNHNV and CDR2 YYDKDF (reference sequence). The CDR3 contains 13 residues. This table comes from immunoSEQ multiplex PCR, and its TCRdb copy is limited to in-frame clones, with some not included. This sample has approximately 61,000 clones, with roughly 80% found just once. Material: CD4+ or CD8+ T cells sorted from blood, obtained in a trial of the OX40 agonist ivuxolimab. The rearrangement links TRBV15 to TRBJ2-7; TRBD1 might be the D (6 bases). The clonotype originates from an adult with an advanced solid tumor such as melanoma, head and neck, liver or kidney cancer. For the CDR3, the DNA is TGTGCCACCAGGAGAGGGGGCTCCTACGAGCAGTACTTC. This codes for CATRRGGSYEQYF.